These 28 T cell receptor beta chains originate from one sample sequenced in a study of blood T cell dynamics during melanoma immunotherapy. The time point: week 3, after first cycle of checkpoint inhibitor. Assay used: immunoSEQ multiplex PCR; TCRdb lists only in-frame clones, some missing. The sample consists of around 5,000 clones, about four fifths of them appearing once. The source material was blood, sampled from a patient treated with checkpoint blockade. These receptors all come from a human donor with melanoma.

V is TRBV6-6 and J is TRBJ2-7; D is perhaps TRBD1 (6 bases). The germline V and J ends were trimmed by 5 bases and 3 bases, with 17 bases remaining between them. CDR1 is MNHNY, CDR2 SVGAGI, per germline (reference sequence). This CDR3 has 15 amino acids. CDR3 DNA: TGTGCCAGCAGTCCTGGTGGACAGAGTTACTACGAGCAGTACTTC. It translates to CASSPGGQSYYEQYF.

The chain combines TRBV15 with TRBJ1-3; 8 bases map to TRBD1. Germline loops: CDR1 LNHNV, CDR2 YYDKDF (reference sequence). This CDR3 contains 15 residues. J gave up 4 bases and V 2 bases, and 4 bases lay outside the gene matches. The CDR3 loop is CATSRPRDRGNTIYF. The DNA for the CDR3 is TGTGCCACCAGCAGACCTAGGGACAGGGGAAACACCATATATTTT.

This chain links TRBV19 with TRBJ1-4; TRBD1 matches 8 bases. The trim removed 7 bases at V and 5 bases at J, leaving 6 bases unmatched. CDR1 is LNHDA, CDR2 SQIVND, per germline (reference sequence). The CDR3 runs 14 residues. The CDR3 region is CASKSRDRNEKLFF. CDR3 nucleotides: TGTGCCAGTAAAAGCCGGGACAGGAATGAAAAACTGTTTTTT.

The chain links TRBV18 to TRBJ1-1; TRBD1 aligns across 10 bases. Trimming removed 8 bases from V and 4 bases from J; junction bases left unmatched: 7. This CDR3 spans 14 amino acids. Germline-derived CDR1 and CDR2 are KGHSH and LQKENI. CDR3 in amino acids: CASRGDRGGTEAFF. The CDR3 DNA reads as TGTGCCAGCAGAGGGGACAGGGGCGGCACTGAAGCTTTCTTT.

The J gene is TRBJ1-1, the V gene TRBV5-8; a weak D match, TRBD1 (6 bases). CDR1 and CDR2 from the germline V gene are SGHTS and YDEGEE. V was pared by 1 base and J by 0 bases, with 13 bases between. This CDR3 has 16 residues. The CDR3 spells CASSLYRGEMNTEAFF. The CDR3 DNA sequence: TGTGCCAGCAGCTTGTATAGGGGGGAAATGAACACTGAAGCTTTCTTT.

The V and J genes are TRBV19 and TRBJ1-4, with D uncertain. The CDR3 is 14 residues long. Germline loops: CDR1 LNHDA, CDR2 SQIVND (reference sequence). V shed 2 bases and J shed 10 bases, with 14 bases lying between them. The CDR3 region has the DNA TGTGCCAGTAGTATAAGTGCCGAGGAAGGAAAACTGTTTTTT. Amino acids: CASSISAEEGKLFF.

This clone was counted only a few times. The chain couples TRBV6-1 to TRBJ2-7; TRBD1 agrees at 8 bases. The junction had 0 bases not matched to a gene; V was cut back by 2 bases and J by 0 bases. Germline assignment: CDR1 MNHNS and CDR2 SASEGT. This CDR3 has 14 amino acids. The CDR3 here is CASSETGGSYEQYF. The DNA of the CDR3 is TGTGCCAGCAGTGAAACAGGGGGCTCCTACGAGCAGTACTTC.

J is TRBJ1-2 and V is TRBV5-6; D remains ambiguous. The V end lost 3 bases, the J end lost 2 bases, and 8 bases lay between the germline ends. This CDR3 comprises 13 residues. Germline V gene data show CDR1 as SGHDT and CDR2 as YYEEEE. The CDR3 here is CASSSGENYGYTF. The CDR3, as DNA: TGTGCCAGCAGCTCCGGGGAGAACTATGGCTACACCTTC.

The chain couples TRBV30 to TRBJ1-1, with 8 bases matching TRBD1. The V and J ends lost 4 bases and 5 bases, in that order; junction bases with no gene match: 12. Germline V CDR1 and CDR2: GTSNPN, SVGIG (reference sequence). The CDR3 spans 15 residues. CDR3: CAWNLPGQGTTEAFF. CDR3 nucleotide sequence: TGTGCCTGGAACCTCCCCGGACAGGGAACGACTGAAGCTTTCTTT.

The J gene is TRBJ1-3, the V gene TRBV11-2, with 7 bases fitting TRBD1. V shed 5 bases, J shed 0 bases, and the junction held 10 bases outside the gene matches. The germline gives CDR1 SGHAT, CDR2 FQNNGV. The CDR3 runs 17 residues. This CDR3 reads CASSTRGQPFSGNTIYF. DNA for the CDR3: TGTGCCAGCAGCACAAGGGGACAGCCGTTCTCTGGAAACACCATATATTTT.

Only one count was recorded for this clone. CDR3 nucleotide sequence: TGTGCCAGCAGTTTTTCAGGCCAGACCTACGAGCAGTACTTC. Residues: CASSFSGQTYEQYF. The V gene is TRBV28, the J gene TRBJ2-7; D ambiguous. Germline V gene data show CDR1 as MDHEN and CDR2 as SYDVKM. Trimming stripped 3 bases from V and 2 bases from J, with 11 bases between. The CDR3 has 14 residues. Full variable domain (remainder filled in from reference TRBV28 and TRBJ2-7): DVKVTQSSRYLVKRTGEKVFLECVQDMDHENMFWYRQDPGLGLRLIYFSYDVKMKEKGDIPEGYSVSREKKERFSLILESASTNQTSMYLCASSFSGQTYEQYFGPGTRLTVT.

The V call is TRBV7-2, the J call TRBJ2-7; 7 bases align to TRBD2. V gave up 1 base and J gave up 7 bases; unmatched junction bases: 7. CDR3 size: 14 residues. CDR1 is SGHTA, CDR2 FQGNSA, per germline. CDR3 sequence reads: CASSLDSGGREQYF. The CDR3 DNA is TGTGCCAGCAGCTTAGATTCGGGGGGTAGAGAGCAGTACTTC.

V usage is TRBV10-3 and J usage is TRBJ1-2, with 10 bases aligning to TRBD1. Germline loops: CDR1 ENHRY, CDR2 SYGVKD. CDR3 length: 15 residues. The J segment lost 3 bases and the V segment lost 3 bases, leaving 4 bases of the junction unmatched. CDR3 sequence reads: CAISDRDRGDYGYTF. The CDR3 DNA reads as TGTGCCATCAGTGACCGGGACAGGGGAGACTATGGCTACACCTTC.

This clone was counted a single time. The rearrangement uses TRBV4-3 and TRBJ1-1; D is undetermined. CDR3 length: 13 residues. Looked up from germline, CDR1 is LGHNA and CDR2 is YSLEER. Between the trimmed V and J ends, which lost 0 bases and 0 bases, there was a span of 2 bases. CDR3 amino acids: CASSQDMNTEAFF. The CDR3 bases are TGCGCCAGCAGCCAAGACATGAACACTGAAGCTTTCTTT.

V usage is TRBV5-1 and J usage is TRBJ2-7; possible D gene TRBD2, 6 bases. Germline V gene sequence: CDR1 SGHRS, CDR2 YFSETQ. The CDR3 length is 18 residues. The V gene lost 0 bases and the J gene lost 2 bases, with 21 bases spanning the gap. The CDR3 region is CASSLELGGWGEAYEQYF. CDR3 nucleotide sequence: TGCGCCAGCAGCTTGGAGCTTGGAGGGTGGGGAGAGGCCTACGAGCAGTACTTC.

The chain carries TRBV7-6 and TRBJ2-7; D is possibly TRBD1 (8 bases). The V and J ends lost 4 bases and 6 bases respectively, with 19 bases between them. Germline V CDR1 and CDR2: SGHVS, FNYEAQ. The length of the CDR3 is 15 residues. The CDR3 region has the DNA TGTGCCAGCAGCTACCGACAGGGGACTATTCCCGAGCAGTACTTC. The encoded protein is CASSYRQGTIPEQYF.

The rearrangement uses TRBV2 and TRBJ1-6; D not resolved. Trimming shortened V by 1 base and J by 0 bases, and 4 bases separated the two germline ends. Germline V lookup: CDR1 SNHLY, CDR2 FYNNEI. The CDR3 runs 15 residues. CDR3 sequence (DNA): TGTGCCAGCAGTGAAGACAGCTCCTATAATTCACCCCTCCACTTT. Translating it yields CASSEDSSYNSPLHF.

The V and J genes are TRBV6-4 and TRBJ1-6; no clear D. Germline assignment: CDR1 MRHNA and CDR2 SNTAGT. Trimming took 3 bases from V and 9 from J, leaving 15 bases between them. The length of the CDR3 is 15 residues. The CDR3 here is CASSEGAGISSPLHF. The CDR3 DNA reads as TGTGCCAGCAGTGAGGGTGCAGGAATAAGTTCACCCCTCCACTTT.

J is TRBJ1-5 and V is TRBV19, with D perhaps TRBD1 (5 bases). The CDR3 is made up of 15 amino acids. Germline CDR1 and CDR2: LNHDA and SQIVND (reference sequence). V was pared by 6 bases and J by 6 bases, with 18 bases between. This chain's CDR3 is CASSPYEGRGQPQHF. CDR3 coding DNA: TGTGCCAGTAGCCCTTATGAGGGGCGCGGTCAGCCCCAGCATTTT.

This clone was detected only a few times. The gene calls are TRBV7-3 and TRBJ2-7; the match to TRBD2 covers 13 bases. CDR3 length: 14 amino acids. Germline V lookup: CDR1 SGHTA, CDR2 FQGTGA. Trimming cost V 8 bases and J 8 bases; bases outside gene matches: 9. CDR3 region: CASATGLAGDKQYF. In DNA form, the CDR3 reads TGTGCCAGCGCAACCGGACTAGCGGGAGACAAGCAGTACTTC.

This clone was counted once. The chain carries TRBV28 and TRBJ1-1; 10 bases map to TRBD1. This CDR3 has 12 residues. The V gene end was trimmed by 10 bases and the J gene end by 6 bases; junction bases not matched to a gene: 5. Germline V gene sequence: CDR1 MDHEN, CDR2 SYDVKM. The DNA of the CDR3 is TGTGCCATCTACGGACAGGGGGCTGAAGCTTTCTTT. Its translation is CAIYGQGAEAFF.

V gene TRBV11-2 combines with J gene TRBJ1-2, with D unclear. CDR3 length: 12 amino acids. Between the trimmed V and J ends, which lost 1 base and 7 bases, there was a span of 7 bases. From germline, CDR1 is SGHAT and CDR2 FQNNGV. DNA for the CDR3: TGTGCCAGCAGCTTAGTAGGAACTGGCTACACCTTC. It specifies CASSLVGTGYTF.

The gene calls are TRBV5-1 and TRBJ2-7, with a possible D match to TRBD1 (6 bases). Trimming took off 4 bases at V and 4 bases at J, with 12 bases between the two ends. The CDR3 totals 13 residues. Germline values: CDR1 SGHRS, CDR2 YFSETQ. This chain's CDR3 is CASSKDSEYEQYF. CDR3 in DNA: TGCGCCAGCAGCAAGGACAGCGAGTACGAGCAGTACTTC.

The CDR3 region is CASSLEGGPYEQYF. DNA for the CDR3: TGTGCCAGCAGCTTAGAGGGAGGACCCTACGAGCAGTACTTC. The rearrangement links TRBV7-3 to TRBJ2-7; tentative D call: TRBD2 (6 bases). Germline CDR1 SGHTA, CDR2 FQGTGA. The V and J ends lost 2 bases and 2 bases respectively, with 10 bases between them. The CDR3 totals 14 residues.

V and J are TRBV30 and TRBJ2-7, with D hard to call. V was trimmed by 2 bases and J by 7 bases, leaving 15 bases between them. The CDR3 is made up of 13 amino acids. Germline V gene sequence: CDR1 GTSNPN, CDR2 SVGIG (reference sequence). CDR3 amino acids: CAWSSRTGREQYF. CDR3 nucleotide sequence: TGTGCCTGGAGTTCGCGGACGGGCCGAGAGCAGTACTTC.

The V gene is TRBV21-1, the J gene TRBJ2-1; the table names TRBD1, a call not compared with the DNA. TRBV21-1 is shown as a pseudogene. CDR3 length: 20 residues. CDR3 coding DNA: TGTGCCAGCAGCAAAGCGCTGAGATGCAGGTCCGGTACTCAGGTCTATGAGCAGTTCTTC. Residues: CASSKALRCRSGTQVYEQFF.

This clone was seen a handful of times. The chain uses TRBV9 and TRBJ1-2; possibly TRBD1 for D (5 bases). Germline V CDR1 and CDR2: SGDLS, YYNGEE. The CDR3 spans 15 residues. V lost 0 bases and J lost 3, with 12 bases in between. The CDR3 DNA reads as TGTGCCAGCAGCGTAGCTACGAAGGGGTACTATGGCTACACCTTC. This codes for CASSVATKGYYGYTF.

The J gene is TRBJ2-3, the V gene TRBV7-2; D unresolved. The CDR3 has 12 amino acids. V gave up 8 bases and J gave up 3 bases, with 9 bases separating them. Germline V gene data show CDR1 as SGHTA and CDR2 as FQGNSA. The CDR3 loop is CASGPVTDTQYF. DNA of the CDR3: TGTGCCAGCGGACCTGTTACAGATACGCAGTATTTT.